This T cell receptor (beta chain) was documented in a study of T cells in Graves' hyperthyroidism and ophthalmopathy. Study-wide results and caveats: The model anticipated ophthalmopathy a median about 7.1 months pre-onset. Ophthalmopathy was distinguished from stable hyperthyroidism by 13 V-J signatures.

Clinicians diagnosed patients from clinical symptoms, serum thyroxine and TRAb, thyroid ultrasound and orbital computed tomography. This clonotype showed up many times. Antigen: not known. J was trimmed by 5 bases and V by 4 bases; bases with no gene match: 11. This CDR3 is built from 18 residues. Authors of the study amplified TCR beta CDR3 regions from RNA transcripts. The HTBI set primed first-round TCR CDR3 RT-PCR. A single record per CDR3 protein comes from TCRdb applying MiXCR to the multiplex PCR reads. Of under 350,000 distinct CDR3 sequences listed, 12% to 15% are singletons. The origin of this receptor is a woman aged 40 to 49 with Graves' hyperthyroidism. Sequenced input: blood. The V gene is TRBV12-3 or TRBV12-4, the J gene TRBJ2-3; 14 bases map to TRBD2. The CDR3 region is CASSWEPGLAGDRDTQYF. The CDR3 DNA follows: TGTGCCAGCAGTTGGGAACCGGGACTAGCGGGAGACAGAGATACGCAGTATTTT.